This is a list of T cell receptor beta chains from one sample in a study of blood T cell repertoires in COVID-19. Data came from immunoSEQ multiplex PCR; TCRdb stores just in-frame clones and leaves some out. The table has 81,000 or so clones, roughly 85% seen once. Specimen: peripheral blood. The receptors were gathered from a middle-aged man with COVID-19, enrolled during active disease. Each CDR3 is given with its conserved first and last residue. A D gene is named only where the DNA matches it firmly. Clone size is not always given. Where it is, it says once, few, many or a class for expanded clones.

>once|TRBV5-1|TRBD2|TRBJ2-2
CASARGRNTGELFF
TGCGCCAGCGCACGCGGGAGAAACACCGGGGAGCTGTTTTTT
>.|TRBV27|.|TRBJ2-1
CASRDGFRRDNEQFF
TGTGCCAGCAGGGACGGTTTCCGGCGGGACAATGAGCAGTTCTTC
>once|TRBV5-1|TRBD1|TRBJ1-1
CASSLGQFHTEAFF
TGCGCCAGCAGCCTGGGACAGTTCCACACTGAAGCTTTCTTT
>.|TRBV18|.|TRBJ2-5
CASSPVGVQETQYF
TGTGCCAGCTCACCAGTCGGTGTACAAGAGACCCAGTACTTC
>.|TRBV5-1|.|TRBJ2-3
CASSSGLVSTDTQYF
TGCGCCAGCAGCTCAGGACTGGTTAGCACAGATACGCAGTATTTT
>.|TRBV28|TRBD1|TRBJ1-6
CASSSIRGPLHF
TGTGCCAGCAGTTCTATCAGGGGGCCTCTCCACTTT
>.|TRBV28|TRBD2|TRBJ2-3
CASSLSAGEDTQYF
TGTGCCAGCAGTTTATCCGCGGGAGAAGATACGCAGTATTTT
>.|TRBV3-1/TRBV3-2|.|TRBJ1-1
CASRTGTKNTEAFF
TGTGCCAGCAGAACGGGGACTAAGAACACTGAAGCTTTCTTT
>.|TRBV30|TRBD2|TRBJ2-1
CAWSVGSSGYNEQFF
TGTGCCTGGAGTGTAGGCAGTAGCGGGTACAATGAGCAGTTCTTC
>.|TRBV5-1|TRBD2|TRBJ2-1
CASSFTSASYNEQFF
TGCGCCAGCAGCTTCACTAGCGCCTCCTACAATGAGCAGTTCTTC
>.|TRBV12-3/TRBV12-4|.|TRBJ1-1
CASSFLLNTEAFF
TGTGCCAGCAGTTTTCTACTGAACACTGAAGCTTTCTTT
>.|TRBV3-1/TRBV3-2|TRBD2|TRBJ2-7
CASSQDSWREGCGYEQYF
TGTGCCAGCAGCCAAGACAGCTGGCGGGAGGGATGTGGGTACGAGCAGTACTTC
>.|TRBV6-2/TRBV6-3|TRBD2|TRBJ2-3
CASSATTGTTRTYF
TGTGCCAGCAGTGCTACCACCGGGACTACTCGCACTTATTTT
>.|TRBV6-5|.|TRBJ1-4
CASSQGTELFF
TGTGCCAGCAGCCAGGGTACTGAACTGTTTTTT
>.|TRBV5-5|TRBD1|TRBJ1-1
CASSWTGVGTEAFF
TGTGCCAGCAGCTGGACAGGGGTGGGGACTGAAGCTTTCTTT
>.|TRBV7-3|TRBD1|TRBJ2-3
CASSPLDRASGDTQYF
TGTGCCAGCAGCCCCCTGGACAGGGCCTCCGGGGATACGCAGTATTTT
>.|TRBV24-1|TRBD1|TRBJ2-7
CATSDPTGPNEQYF
TGTGCCACCAGTGACCCGACAGGGCCCAACGAGCAGTACTTC
>.|TRBV7-3|TRBD1|TRBJ2-3
CASSFGTGADTQYF
TGTGCCAGCAGCTTCGGGACAGGGGCAGATACGCAGTATTTT
>.|TRBV11-2|TRBD1|TRBJ2-2
CASSRQGATNTGELFF
TGTGCCAGCAGCCGACAGGGGGCTACGAACACCGGGGAGCTGTTTTTT
>.|TRBV5-6|TRBD1|TRBJ1-2
CASSTRQGAFSVYGYTF
TGTGCCAGCAGCACTAGACAGGGGGCCTTCTCGGTCTATGGCTACACCTTC
>.|TRBV5-4|TRBD1|TRBJ1-2
CASSQRGQGNYGYTF
TGTGCCAGCAGCCAGAGAGGACAGGGTAACTATGGCTACACCTTC
>.|TRBV20-1|.|TRBJ1-5
CSARAGQPQHF
TGCAGTGCTAGAGCCGGTCAGCCCCAGCATTTT
>.|TRBV29-1|TRBD2|TRBJ2-7
CSVVPTSGTYEQYF
TGCAGCGTTGTACCGACTAGCGGAACCTACGAGCAGTACTTC
>.|TRBV4-1|TRBD1|TRBJ2-7
CASSQDPFTETGPYEQYF
TGCGCCAGCAGCCAAGATCCCTTTACTGAGACAGGGCCCTACGAGCAGTACTTC
>.|TRBV20-1|.|TRBJ2-7
CSARLSYEQYF
TGCAGTGCTAGACTGTCCTACGAGCAGTACTTC
>.|TRBV5-1|.|TRBJ1-1
CASSPRGTEAFF
TGCGCCAGCAGCCCCAGGGGTACTGAAGCTTTCTTT
>.|TRBV6-1|.|TRBJ2-2
CASSEFEARPTGELFF
TGTGCCAGCAGTGAGTTCGAGGCGCGTCCCACCGGGGAGCTGTTTTTT
>.|TRBV7-2|.|TRBJ1-3
CASSSVFSGNTIYF
TGTGCCAGCAGCTCGGTCTTCTCTGGAAACACCATATATTTT
>.|TRBV6-2/TRBV6-3|TRBD1|TRBJ1-2
CASSAGGWGYTF
TGTGCCAGCAGCGCAGGGGGCTGGGGCTACACCTTC